Below are 15 T cell receptor beta chains sequenced from a single sample in a study of blood T cell repertoires in COVID-19 (TCRdb year 2020). The library came from the immunoSEQ multiplex PCR assay. Held by TCRdb, this immuneACCESS table contains in-frame sequences only and omits some clones. Under half of the omission traces to an unresolved V gene where checked; the cause of the rest is unknown. The sample includes 240,000 or so clones, with approximately 82% observed a single time. In total, the top ten clones hold 3.4% of the sample. Source material: peripheral blood. The receptors were sampled from a woman aged 18-35 years with acute or convalescent COVID-19.

This chain joins TRBV6-2 or TRBV6-3 and TRBJ2-7; D is perhaps TRBD1 (5 bases). Germline CDR1 and CDR2: MNHEY and SVGEGT. CDR3 length: 14 residues. V was cut by 2 bases and J by 2 bases, with 10 bases left in between. The CDR3 DNA reads as TGTGCCAGCAGTTACGTGGTAGGGGCCTACGAGCAGTACTTC. Its protein is CASSYVVGAYEQYF.

The V and J genes are TRBV20-1 and TRBJ2-7, with 9 bases identical to TRBD2. The length of the CDR3 is 14 residues. Germline V lookup: CDR1 DFQATT, CDR2 SNEGSKA (reference sequence). Trimming cost V 3 bases and J 6 bases; bases outside gene matches: 9. This CDR3 reads CSASSGSLPGEQYF. CDR3 coding DNA: TGCAGTGCTAGTAGCGGGAGCCTTCCCGGCGAGCAGTACTTC.

The chain uses TRBV30 and TRBJ1-5; TRBD1 matches at 8 bases. The V gene's germline CDR1 is GTSNPN and CDR2 SVGIG (reference sequence). V lost 2 bases and J lost 7; bases outside the gene matches: 4. The CDR3 totals 13 residues. The CDR3 loop reads CAWSLTGDQPQHF. In DNA form, the CDR3 reads TGTGCCTGGAGTTTGACAGGGGACCAGCCCCAGCATTTT.

The chain uses TRBV19 and TRBJ2-3; TRBD1 agrees at 8 bases. The junction had 3 bases not matched to a gene; V was cut back by 4 bases and J by 3 bases. The V gene's germline CDR1 is LNHDA and CDR2 SQIVND (reference sequence). The CDR3 is 14 amino acids. CDR3 protein: CASSTDRETDTQYF. For the CDR3, the DNA is TGTGCCAGTAGTACGGACAGGGAGACAGATACGCAGTATTTT.

The V gene is TRBV11-1, the J gene TRBJ2-4; weak D call: TRBD1 (5 bases). V was trimmed by 2 bases and J by 2 bases, leaving 7 bases between them. The CDR3 sequence is 14 residues long. Germline CDR1 SGHAT, CDR2 FQDESV (reference sequence). This chain's CDR3 is CASSLWGPKNIQYF. The CDR3 nucleotides read TGTGCCAGCAGCTTATGGGGCCCCAAAAACATTCAGTACTTC.

The rearrangement joins TRBV15 to TRBJ2-7; TRBD2 matches 8 bases. V was pared by 8 bases and J by 1 base, with 13 bases of the junction left unmatched. The CDR3 totals 16 residues. From germline, CDR1 is LNHNV and CDR2 YYDKDF (reference sequence). CDR3 sequence (DNA): TGTGCCACCTCCGGACCGAGCGGGAGTTCATCCTACGAGCAGTACTTC. Protein product: CATSGPSGSSSYEQYF.

V usage is TRBV29-1 and J usage is TRBJ2-7, with D possibly being TRBD2 (5 bases). The V gene's germline CDR1 is SQVTM and CDR2 ANQGSEA. The V gene lost 3 bases and the J gene lost 0 bases, with 9 bases spanning the gap. This CDR3 has 13 amino acids. The CDR3 DNA reads TGCAGCGTTGACGAGGGTTCCTCCTACGAGCAGTACTTC. It encodes CSVDEGSSYEQYF.

The chain is built from TRBV14 and TRBJ2-6, with TRBD2 matching over 13 bases. The CDR3 covers 18 residues. Germline CDR1 SGHDN, CDR2 FVKESK. V dropped 6 bases and J dropped 4; count of bases not matched to a gene: 9. CDR3 sequence (DNA): TGTGCCAGCAGACGGACTAGCGGGAGACCCGGCGGGGCCAACGTCCTGACTTTC. Translation: CASRRTSGRPGGANVLTF.

The chain carries TRBV2 and TRBJ1-6; D possibly corresponds to TRBD1 (6 bases). CDR1 is SNHLY and CDR2 is FYNNEI in the germline V gene. V was clipped by 11 bases and J by 0 bases, with 14 bases between them. This CDR3 region has 15 residues. The CDR3 DNA follows: TGTGCCGGAAAACAGGGAAGCTCCTATAATTCACCCCTCCACTTT. The encoded protein is CAGKQGSSYNSPLHF.

The chain uses TRBV28 and TRBJ1-5; 7 positions match TRBD1. The V gene end was trimmed by 2 bases and the J gene end by 3 bases; junction bases not matched to a gene: 10. The CDR3 has 17 amino acids. The V gene's germline CDR1 is MDHEN and CDR2 SYDVKM. Here the CDR3 reads CASSLGLGTALNQPQHF. The CDR3 DNA is TGTGCCAGCAGTTTAGGATTGGGGACAGCCCTCAATCAGCCCCAGCATTTT.

This rearrangement joins TRBV2 to TRBJ2-1, with a possible D match to TRBD1 (6 bases). This CDR3 has 17 amino acids. V was shortened by 3 bases and J by 3 bases, with 18 bases between the two germline ends. Germline CDR1 and CDR2: SNHLY and FYNNEI. The CDR3 DNA reads as TGTGCCAGCAGTGACCCATCCCCGGGACACTACTACAATGAGCAGTTCTTC. Translated, it gives CASSDPSPGHYYNEQFF.

This clone was observed a handful of times. The genes are TRBV19 and TRBJ2-2, with D possibly matching TRBD1 (6 bases). CDR1 and CDR2 (germline): LNHDA, SQIVND (reference sequence). The CDR3 is 14 residues long. V was shortened by 3 bases and J by 6 bases, with 11 bases between the two germline ends. The CDR3 reads CASSIYRDAGELFF. The DNA of the CDR3 is TGTGCCAGTAGTATCTACAGGGATGCCGGGGAGCTGTTTTTT.

The genes are TRBV30 and TRBJ1-1; D is possibly TRBD1 (6 bases). The CDR3 is 13 amino acids. Germline CDR1 reads GTSNPN; CDR2 reads SVGIG (reference sequence). Trimming left V 3 bases short and J 4 bases short, with 12 bases between. For the CDR3, the DNA is TGTGCCTGGAGCTCCGAAGGGGGCACTGAAGCTTTCTTT. Amino acid sequence: CAWSSEGGTEAFF.

The chain uses TRBV25-1 and TRBJ1-6; D call uncertain. The V gene lost 4 bases and the J gene lost 5 bases, with 9 bases spanning the gap. Looked up from germline, CDR1 is MGHDK and CDR2 is SYGVNS. The length of the CDR3 is 14 residues. The DNA for the CDR3 is TGTGCCAGCAGTGGTACAGCCAATAATTCACCCCTCCACTTT. It yields the protein CASSGTANNSPLHF. The full variable domain, rest sourced from reference TRBV25-1 and TRBJ1-6, is EADIYQTPRYLVIGTGKKITLECSQTMGHDKMYWYQQDPGMELHLIHYSYGVNSTEKGDLSSESTVSRIRTEHFPLTLESARPSHTSQYLCASSGTANNSPLHFGNGTRLTVT.

The genes are TRBV9 and TRBJ2-1; 10 positions agree with TRBD2. Unmatched junction bases numbered 6, after V lost 3 bases and J lost 6 bases. There are 15 residues in the CDR3. The germline gives CDR1 SGDLS, CDR2 YYNGEE. In DNA form, the CDR3 reads TGTGCCAGCAGCGCCCTAGCGGGAGTTACCAATGAGCAGTTCTTC. Protein sequence: CASSALAGVTNEQFF.